Below are 27 T cell receptor beta chains sequenced from a single sample in a study of tumor-infiltrating lymphocytes in primary liver carcinoma. The investigators made TCR beta cDNA from about 500 ng total RNA, using a constant-region primer. Modified slightly, ARM-PCR produced TCR beta libraries over three nested multiplex PCR rounds. The two initial PCR rounds, about 9 cycles each, used TRBV1-TRBV30 forward and C-beta reverse primers. In TCRdb, the multiplex PCR reads were re-called with MiXCR into one record per CDR3 protein. Here the sample spans fewer than 150,000 distinct CDR3 sequences, about 59% being singletons. Both RNA and DNA were isolated together from around 20-30 mg of bulk tissue that had not been sorted. The sample consisted of liver tumor tissue from sampling region 1. Subset of the sample: tumor region T1, superior pole. The receptor set was obtained from a woman aged 60-75 years with primary liver carcinoma and hepatitis B virus infection.

Comments on this clonotype: This likely comes from a read error, as the CDR3 has no conserved phenylalanine or tryptophan at its end. The DNA is omitted, as the CDR3 cannot be located on it reliably, and the CDR3 follows TCRdb's listing. The rearrangement links TRBV7-9 to TRBJ2-7. Germline loops: CDR1 SEHNR, CDR2 FQNEAQ (reference sequence). The CDR3 length equals 13 residues, ends included. The CDR3 sequence is CASSLSQLYQQYL.

On this clonotype: A much larger clone differs from this one at a single base, so this may be a read error. This chain connects TRBV29-1 to TRBJ2-7; 7 nucleotides line up with TRBD1. The CDR3 is 12 amino acids. Germline V gene sequence: CDR1 SQVTM, CDR2 ANQGSEA. DNA of the CDR3: TGCAACGTTGAGGCGACAGGGTACGGGCAGTACTTC. Translating gives CNVEATGYGQYF.

This clonotype occurred a few times. The J gene is TRBJ2-2, the V gene TRBV10-2, with a weak D call TRBD1 (5 bases). CDR1 is WSHSY and CDR2 is SAAADI in the germline V gene. Deletions cut 2 bases from V and 5 bases from J, with 9 bases between. CDR3 length: 14 amino acids. The CDR3 DNA is TGCGCCAGCAGTGAGAATAAGGGGACCGGGGAGCTGTTTTTT. It specifies CASSENKGTGELFF.

The chain has TRBV28 and TRBJ1-4; a weak D match, TRBD1 (6 bases). The CDR3 has 15 amino acids. Per the germline V gene, CDR1 is MDHEN and CDR2 is SYDVKM. V lost 9 bases and J lost 8, with 22 bases in between. The CDR3 DNA is TGTGCCAGGAGGGGGGGGGGAAGTCCCCACGAAAAACTGTTTTTT. Its translation is CARRGGGSPHEKLFF. Using reference TRBV28 and TRBJ1-4 for the parts outside the CDR3, the full variable domain is DVKVTQSSRYLVKRTGEKVFLECVQDMDHENMFWYRQDPGLGLRLIYFSYDVKMKEKGDIPEGYSVSREKKERFSLILESASTNQTSMYLCARRGGGSPHEKLFFGSGTQLSVL.

A note on this clonotype: One base away lies a much larger clone, so this may be a sequencing read error. The rearrangement links TRBV12-3 or TRBV12-4 to TRBJ2-3, with D unclear. The V and J ends lost 4 bases and 0 bases respectively, with 8 bases between them. The CDR3 covers 14 residues. This chain's CDR3 is CASSSHRSTDTQYF. The CDR3 DNA reads TGTGCCAGCAGTTCCCACCGGAGCACAGATACGCAGTATTTT.

Concerning this clonotype itself: It may be a read error: a sequence one base away is much more abundant. This chain uses TRBV5-1 with TRBJ2-5; 8 bases are a match to TRBD2. Trimming took 4 bases from V and 5 from J; bases not matched to a gene: 13. The germline V gene encodes CDR1 SGHRS and CDR2 YFSETQ. The length of the CDR3 is 16 residues. The CDR3 reads CASSMRGAGEGETQYF. Written as DNA, the CDR3 is TGCGCCAGCAGCATGCGAGGAGCGGGAGAAGGGGAGACCCAGTACTTC.

In regard to this clonotype: The missing conserved phenylalanine or tryptophan at the end of this CDR3 makes a read error likely. The chain has TRBV6-1 and TRBJ2-7; 9 nucleotides agree with TRBD1. The CDR3 has 15 residues. With 7 bases clipped from V and 2 bases from J, the junction kept 9 bases outside the gene matches. Germline V CDR1 and CDR2: MNHNS, SASEGT. CDR3 amino acids: CASNGRTGVTYEQYY. The DNA of the CDR3 is TGTGCCAGCAATGGGCGGACAGGGGTGACCTACGAGCAGTACTAC.

Comments on this clonotype: One base away lies a much larger clone, so this may be a sequencing read error. The J gene is TRBJ2-1, the V gene TRBV4-2, with D unclear. Germline CDR1 reads LGHNA; CDR2 reads YNFKEQ. The CDR3 extends over 14 amino acids. The CDR3 region has the DNA TGTGCCAGCAGCCAAGCCCCCTCGGATAGGAAGCAGTCCTTC. Its protein product is CASSQAPSDRKQSF.

V is TRBV11-2 and J is TRBJ2-1; TRBD2 agrees at 8 bases. The germline CDR1 and CDR2 sequences are SGHAT and FQNNGV. This CDR3 has 15 amino acids. V trimming: 4 bases; J trimming: 10 bases; junction bases outside the gene matches: 12. The CDR3 is CASSSRSGGGGEQFF. DNA for the CDR3: TGTGCCAGCAGCTCCCGGAGCGGGGGCGGGGGGGAGCAGTTCTTC.

The chain has TRBV28 and TRBJ2-7, with 8 bases aligning to TRBD2. Per the germline V gene, CDR1 is MDHEN and CDR2 is SYDVKM. J was trimmed by 4 bases and V by 1 base; bases with no gene match: 6. The CDR3 runs 15 residues. The CDR3 reads CASSLSSGRGYEQYF. In DNA form, the CDR3 reads TGTGCCAGCAGTTTATCCAGCGGGAGAGGATACGAGCAGTACTTC.

As regards this clonotype: This may stem from a read error, because a much larger clone lies one nucleotide away. V gene TRBV4-1 combines with J gene TRBJ1-2; 9 positions match TRBD1. V shed 3 bases and J 5 bases; nucleotides not matched to a gene: 7. This CDR3 region has 15 residues. CDR1 and CDR2 (germline): MGHRA, YSYEKL. DNA for the CDR3: TGCGCCAGCAGCCAGGGACAGGGAGGGAGGTATGGCTACACCTTC. This translates into CASSQGQGGRYGYTF.

This chain connects TRBV29-1 to TRBJ2-7, with D possibly TRBD1 on 5 matching bases. The CDR3 totals 14 residues. CDR1 is SQVTM, CDR2 ANQGSEA, per germline. The CDR3 spells CSVLDMAVTNEQYF. The CDR3, as DNA: TGCAGTGTCCTGGACATGGCGGTTACAAATGAGCAGTACTTC.

This clonotype has a count of ten or more. V is TRBV30 and J is TRBJ1-5, with D unresolved. Trimming shortened V by 2 bases and J by 4 bases, and 9 bases separated the two germline ends. Germline CDR1 is GTSNPN and CDR2 is SVGIG (reference sequence). The CDR3 is 13 residues long. As DNA, the CDR3 is TGTGCCTGGAGTAGTAGAAGGAATCAGCCCCAGCATTTT. Its translation: CAWSSRRNQPQHF.

V gene TRBV11-2 combines with J gene TRBJ1-6; a possible D gene is TRBD1 (6 bases). Between the trimmed V and J ends, which lost 4 bases and 13 bases, there was a span of 20 bases. This CDR3 is built from 15 residues. Germline lookup yields CDR1 SGHAT and CDR2 FQNNGV. DNA for the CDR3: TGTGCCAGCAGCTCCGTCGGGACACAGGGATCTCCCCTCCACTTT. Translated: CASSSVGTQGSPLHF.

The rearrangement uses TRBV2 and TRBJ1-2; the D gene is possibly TRBD1 (6 bases). CDR3 length equals 15 residues. Trimming stripped 6 bases from V and 2 bases from J, with 16 bases between. Germline V gene sequence: CDR1 SNHLY, CDR2 FYNNEI. The CDR3 DNA reads as TGTGCCAGCAGGCGGGGTCTGGGGGGCAACTATGGCTACACCTTC. This sequence encodes CASRRGLGGNYGYTF.

This clonotype was seen more than once but under ten times. A much larger clone is a single base away; this may be a read error. The chain is built from TRBV28 and TRBJ1-5; D gene uncertain. The CDR3 extends over 13 amino acids. Germline CDR1 reads MDHEN; CDR2 reads SYDVKM. V was cut by 10 bases and J by 6 bases, with 16 bases left in between. The CDR3 nucleotides read TGTGCCATCAGACAAAATCCAATTCAGCCCCAGCATTTT. Protein sequence: CAIRQNPIQPQHF.

This clonotype occurred once. An end of the junction differs from the germline gene, which may be a read error. The V gene is TRBV2, the J gene TRBJ2-7, with D unresolved. Germline loops: CDR1 SNHLY, CDR2 FYNNEI. This CDR3 spans 14 amino acids. The CDR3 nucleotides are TGTGCCTGCAGTGACCTGGGGTTATTCGACGAGCAGTACTTT. Its protein product is CACSDLGLFDEQYF.

Turning to this clonotype: At one end the junction does not follow the germline gene, possibly because of a read error. This sequence joins TRBV11-2 and TRBJ2-7; 10 bases fit TRBD2. Germline V gene data show CDR1 as SGHAT and CDR2 as FQNNGV. This CDR3 is 13 amino acids long. CDR3 sequence (DNA): TGTGCCAGCAGCTTAGCTAGCGGGAGCGGGCAGTATTTC. It specifies CASSLASGSGQYF.

The chain carries TRBV29-1 and TRBJ1-1; D is unresolved. CDR3 length: 13 amino acids. The V end was cut by 8 bases, the J end by 1 base, with 14 bases between. In germline, CDR1 is SQVTM, CDR2 ANQGSEA. The CDR3 nucleotides read TGCAGCACCTCTATGGAACGGAACACTGAAGCTTTCTTT. Encoded protein: CSTSMERNTEAFF.

Comment on this clonotype: An end of the junction differs from the germline gene, which may be a read error. This chain links TRBV11-2 with TRBJ2-1, with D hard to call. CDR3 size: 15 residues. Germline V gene sequence: CDR1 SGHAT, CDR2 FQNNGV. CDR3 DNA sequence: TGTGCCAGCAGCCTAGATGGTATCTCCTACAATGAGCAGCTCTTC. It codes for CASSLDGISYNEQLF.

This clonotype was recorded a few times. Germline and junction disagree at one end, which may indicate a read error. This chain joins TRBV11-2 and TRBJ2-3; D is unclear. The germline V gene encodes CDR1 SGHAT and CDR2 FQNNGV. The CDR3 totals 13 residues. The CDR3 sequence is CVSSLDRGVTQCF. CDR3 coding DNA: TGTGTCAGCAGCTTAGATCGAGGAGTTACGCAGTGTTTT.

The V call is TRBV7-9, the J call TRBJ2-3; no definite D call. Germline assignment: CDR1 SEHNR and CDR2 FQNEAQ (reference sequence). The CDR3 spans 13 residues. With 2 bases removed from V and 9 bases from J, the gap between germline ends came to 12 bases. The CDR3 loop reads CASSLTGKVTQYF. For the CDR3, the DNA is TGTGCCAGCAGCTTAACTGGGAAGGTGACGCAGTATTTT.

Worth noting for this clonotype: A junction end diverges from the germline sequence, so it may reflect a read error. The chain employs TRBV18 and TRBJ2-3, with 7 bases lining up with TRBD1. Germline CDR1 and CDR2: KGHSH and LQKENI. The CDR3 length is 18 residues. CDR3: CARSPRQGLSYDTDTQYF. As DNA, the CDR3 is TGTGCCAGATCACCACGACAGGGATTGAGTTACGACACAGATACGCAGTATTTT.

The rearrangement uses TRBV11-2 and TRBJ2-3, with TRBD1 as a possible D gene (5 bases). Deletions cut 0 bases from V and 9 bases from J, with 10 bases between. The CDR3 covers 13 residues. The V gene's germline CDR1 is SGHAT and CDR2 FQNNGV. The CDR3 loop is CASSLDRANTQYF. The CDR3 DNA sequence: TGTGCCAGCAGCTTAGACAGGGCTAACACGCAGTATTTT. The variable domain in full, with the rest retrieved from reference TRBV11-2 and TRBJ2-3, is EAGVAQSPRYKIIEKRQSVAFWCNPISGHATLYWYQQILGQGPKLLIQFQNNGVVDDSQLPKDRFSAERLKGVDSTLKIQPAKLEDSAVYLCASSLDRANTQYFGPGTRLTVL.

This clonotype showed up many times. The genes are TRBV6-5 and TRBJ2-7; perhaps D is TRBD1 or TRBD2 (5 bases each). The germline V gene encodes CDR1 MNHEY and CDR2 SVGAGI. Trimming removed 8 bases from V and 3 bases from J, with 8 bases in between. The CDR3 length is 11 residues. CDR3 sequence reads: CASGDLYEQYF. The CDR3 DNA reads TGTGCCAGCGGGGACCTCTACGAGCAGTACTTC.

This clonotype was recorded many times. V usage is TRBV29-1 and J usage is TRBJ1-5; D ambiguous. Deletions cut 5 bases from V and 0 bases from J, with 14 bases between. This CDR3 region has 15 residues. The germline gives CDR1 SQVTM, CDR2 ANQGSEA. The CDR3, as DNA: TGCAGCGTTTCGATTGATGCCTATAGCAATCAGCCCCAGCATTTT. This codes for CSVSIDAYSNQPQHF.

This sequence joins TRBV5-1 and TRBJ2-1, with TRBD1 matching 12 bases. Per germline, CDR1 SGHRS and CDR2 YFSETQ. The length of the CDR3 is 18 residues. The junction had 20 bases not matched to a gene; V was cut back by 4 bases and J by 12 bases. Here the CDR3 DNA reads TGCGCCAGCAGCCCGGAACCCGGTGGGGACAGGGGGCGCGATGGGCAGTTCTTC. It specifies CASSPEPGGDRGRDGQFF.